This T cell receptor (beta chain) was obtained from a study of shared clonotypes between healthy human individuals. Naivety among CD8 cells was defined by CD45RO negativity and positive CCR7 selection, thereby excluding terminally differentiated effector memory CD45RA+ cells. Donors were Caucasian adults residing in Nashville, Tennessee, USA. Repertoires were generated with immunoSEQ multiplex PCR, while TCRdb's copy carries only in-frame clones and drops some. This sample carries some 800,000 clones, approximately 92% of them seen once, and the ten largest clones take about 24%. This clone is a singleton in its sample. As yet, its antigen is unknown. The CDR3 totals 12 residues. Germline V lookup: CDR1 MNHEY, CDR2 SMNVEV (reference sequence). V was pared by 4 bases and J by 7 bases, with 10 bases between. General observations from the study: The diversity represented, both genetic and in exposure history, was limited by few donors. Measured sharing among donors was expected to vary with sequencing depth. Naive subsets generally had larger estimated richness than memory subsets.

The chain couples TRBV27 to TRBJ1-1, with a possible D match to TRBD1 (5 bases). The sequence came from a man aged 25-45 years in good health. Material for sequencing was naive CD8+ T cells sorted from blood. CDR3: CASSWGFGEAFF. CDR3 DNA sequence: TGTGCCAGCAGTTGGGGGTTCGGTGAAGCTTTCTTT.